The present T cell receptor (beta chain) was sequenced within a study of blood T cell repertoires in COVID-19. The CDR3 has 14 amino acids. The V gene's germline CDR1 is SGHNT and CDR2 YYREEE (reference sequence). J lost 7 bases, V lost 4 bases, and 7 bases had no gene match. In the original analysis: By means of reference gene primer amplification, nucleated cell counts were estimated. TCRdb's table, derived via immunoSEQ multiplex PCR, lists solely in-frame clones and lacks some. V and J calls and clone size are those listed in that table; D and trimming were worked out from the DNA. The table lists roughly 200,000 clones, about 77% of them singletons.

The specimen sequenced was peripheral blood. The V gene is TRBV5-4, the J gene TRBJ1-4; TRBD1 matches 7 bases. The sequence was collected from a woman aged 80 or older with active or convalescent COVID-19. The CDR3 bases are TGTGCCAGCAGCACAGGGGCGGGGGGTGAAAAACTGTTTTTT. Translated: CASSTGAGGEKLFF. The full variable domain, completed using reference TRBV5-4 and TRBJ1-4, is ETGVTQSPTHLIKTRGQQVTLRCSSQSGHNTVSWYQQALGQGPQFIFQYYREEENGRGNFPPRFSGLQFPNYSSELNVNALELDDSALYLCASSTGAGGEKLFFGSGTQLSVL.